A single sample gave rise to the 2 T cell receptor beta chains below, sequenced in a study of patients and donors after allogeneic stem cell transplantation. MiXCR, run by TCRdb on the RT-PCR reads, gives a single entry per CDR3 protein. This table has approximately 170,000 distinct CDR3 sequences, 30% appearing once. The sample was blood, either unsorted or a sorted T cell fraction (not recorded which). The receptors were sampled from a human donor who was either an allogeneic HSCT recipient or a stem cell or donor lymphocyte infusion donor (not recorded which). It is not recorded whose cells these are; they may come from a transplant donor.

This clonotype occurred many times. This chain uses TRBV29-1 with TRBJ1-1, with D unresolved. V lost 4 bases and J lost 1, with 7 bases in between. Germline V gene data show CDR1 as SQVTM and CDR2 as ANQGSEA. The CDR3 sequence is 12 residues long. The CDR3 loop is CSVVGGNTEAFF. For the CDR3, the DNA is TGCAGCGTTGTTGGCGGGAACACTGAAGCTTTCTTT.

This chain joins TRBV28 and TRBJ2-5; unclear D gene. The CDR3 contains 13 residues. V lost 6 bases and J 3 bases, leaving 11 bases between the germline ends. Germline CDR1 and CDR2: MDHEN and SYDVKM. As DNA, the CDR3 is TGTGCCAGCAGGGAAGGCATGGAAGAGACCCAGTACTTC. As protein: CASREGMEETQYF.